This section outlines one T cell receptor (beta chain) sequence together with its context. The antigen is not known. Possible read error: a much larger clone is one base away. This CDR3 is 14 amino acids long. Germline-derived CDR1 and CDR2 are SEHNR and FQNEAQ (reference sequence). These data come from a study of blood T cells in healthy people across ages. Findings of the study overall: Higher naive T cell percentage went strongly together with higher TCR beta diversity. It was the long-lived donors that had more naive CD4+ cells and higher diversity than aged donors.

The second PCR ran about 6 to 12 cycles with a sample-barcoded 5' primer and J-beta primers. MiXCR was run by TCRdb on the 5' RACE reads, yielding one entry per CDR3 protein. The sample shows 1.5 million to 2 million distinct CDR3 sequences, around 50% of them seen only once. This receptor was taken from a woman between 40 and 50 years old in good health. This chain links TRBV7-9 with TRBJ2-7; 7 nucleotides align to TRBD1. The sample consisted of blood. CDR3 in amino acids: CASSLTGLTYKQYF. The CDR3 bases are TGTGCCAGCAGCTTGACAGGGTTAACCTACAAGCAGTACTTC.